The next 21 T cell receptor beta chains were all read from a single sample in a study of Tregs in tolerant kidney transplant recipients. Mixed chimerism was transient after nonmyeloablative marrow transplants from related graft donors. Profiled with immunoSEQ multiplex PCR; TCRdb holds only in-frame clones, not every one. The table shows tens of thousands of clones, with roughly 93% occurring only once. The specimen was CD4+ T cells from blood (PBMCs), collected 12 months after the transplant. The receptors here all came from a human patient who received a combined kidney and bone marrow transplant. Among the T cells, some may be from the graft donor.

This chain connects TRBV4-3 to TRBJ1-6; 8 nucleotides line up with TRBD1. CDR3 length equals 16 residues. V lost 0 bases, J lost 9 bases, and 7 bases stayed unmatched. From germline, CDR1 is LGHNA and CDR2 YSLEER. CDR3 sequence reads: CASSQEVRTGSSPLHF. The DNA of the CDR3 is TGCGCCAGCAGCCAAGAGGTTAGGACAGGGTCTTCACCCCTCCACTTT.

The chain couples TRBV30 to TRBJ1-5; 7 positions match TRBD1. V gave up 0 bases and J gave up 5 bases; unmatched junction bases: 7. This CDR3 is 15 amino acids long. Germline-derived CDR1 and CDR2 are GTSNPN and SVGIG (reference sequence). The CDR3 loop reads CAWSVHGTADQPQHF. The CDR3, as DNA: TGTGCCTGGAGTGTTCATGGGACAGCCGATCAGCCCCAGCATTTT.

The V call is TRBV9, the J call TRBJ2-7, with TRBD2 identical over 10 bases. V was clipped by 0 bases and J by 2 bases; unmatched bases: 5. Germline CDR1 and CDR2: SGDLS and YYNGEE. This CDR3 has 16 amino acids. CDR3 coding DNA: TGTGCCAGCAGCGTAGGCGGTAGCGGGAGGACCTACGAGCAGTACTTC. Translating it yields CASSVGGSGRTYEQYF.

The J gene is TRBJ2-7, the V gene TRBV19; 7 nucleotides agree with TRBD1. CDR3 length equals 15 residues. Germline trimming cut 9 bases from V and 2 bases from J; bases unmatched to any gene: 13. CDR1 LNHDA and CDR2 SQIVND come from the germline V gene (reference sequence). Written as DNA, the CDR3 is TGTGCCAGCAAATACGGAGGCCAGGGGGCCTACGAGCAGTACTTC. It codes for CASKYGGQGAYEQYF.

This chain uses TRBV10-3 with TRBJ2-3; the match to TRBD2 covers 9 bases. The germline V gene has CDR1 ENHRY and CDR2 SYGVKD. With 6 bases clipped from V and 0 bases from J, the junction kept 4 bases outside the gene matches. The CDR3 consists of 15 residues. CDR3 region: CAIRIAGVSTDTQYF. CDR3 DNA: TGTGCCATCAGGATAGCGGGAGTTAGCACAGATACGCAGTATTTT.

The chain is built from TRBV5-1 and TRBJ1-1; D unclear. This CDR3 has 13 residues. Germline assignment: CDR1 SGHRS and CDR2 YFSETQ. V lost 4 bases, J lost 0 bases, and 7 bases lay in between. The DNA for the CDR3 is TGCGCCAGCAGCCGGACTTTGAACACTGAAGCTTTCTTT. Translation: CASSRTLNTEAFF.

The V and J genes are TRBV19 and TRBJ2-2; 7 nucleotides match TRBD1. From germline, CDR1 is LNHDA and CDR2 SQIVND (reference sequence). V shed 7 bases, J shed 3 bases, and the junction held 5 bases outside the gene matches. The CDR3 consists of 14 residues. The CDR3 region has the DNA TGTGCCAGTACGGACAGGCTATACACCGGGGAGCTGTTTTTT. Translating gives CASTDRLYTGELFF.

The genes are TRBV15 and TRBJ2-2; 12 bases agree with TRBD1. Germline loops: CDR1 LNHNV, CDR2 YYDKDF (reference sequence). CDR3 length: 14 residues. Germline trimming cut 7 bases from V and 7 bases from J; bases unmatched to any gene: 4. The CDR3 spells CATKRDRGRGELFF. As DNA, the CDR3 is TGTGCCACCAAACGGGACAGGGGGCGCGGGGAGCTGTTTTTT.

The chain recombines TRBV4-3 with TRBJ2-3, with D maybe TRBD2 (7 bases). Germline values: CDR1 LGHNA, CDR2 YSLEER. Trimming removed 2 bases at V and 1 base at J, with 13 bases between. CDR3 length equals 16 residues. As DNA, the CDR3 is TGCGCCAGCAGCCAATCGGGGGGCATCCGCACAGATACGCAGTATTTT. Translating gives CASSQSGGIRTDTQYF.

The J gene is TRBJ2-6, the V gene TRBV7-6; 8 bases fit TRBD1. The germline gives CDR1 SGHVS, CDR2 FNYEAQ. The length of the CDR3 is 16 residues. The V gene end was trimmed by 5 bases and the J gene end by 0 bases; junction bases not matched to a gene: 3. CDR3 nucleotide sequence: TGTGCCAGCAGCAAAGACAGGGGCTCTGGGGCCAACGTCCTGACTTTC. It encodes CASSKDRGSGANVLTF.

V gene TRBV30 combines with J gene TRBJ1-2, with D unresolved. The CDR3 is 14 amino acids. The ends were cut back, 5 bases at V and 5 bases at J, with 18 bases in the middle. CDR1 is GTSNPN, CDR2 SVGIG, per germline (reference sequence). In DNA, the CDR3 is TGTGCCTGGGCCCCCTACCCTGGAGGTTATGGCTACACCTTC. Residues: CAWAPYPGGYGYTF.

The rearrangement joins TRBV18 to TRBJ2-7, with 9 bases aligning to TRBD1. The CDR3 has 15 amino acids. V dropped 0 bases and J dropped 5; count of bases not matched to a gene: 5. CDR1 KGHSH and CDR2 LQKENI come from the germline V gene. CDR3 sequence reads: CASSPPGQGVDEQYF. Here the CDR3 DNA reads TGTGCCAGCTCACCACCGGGACAGGGTGTGGACGAGCAGTACTTC.

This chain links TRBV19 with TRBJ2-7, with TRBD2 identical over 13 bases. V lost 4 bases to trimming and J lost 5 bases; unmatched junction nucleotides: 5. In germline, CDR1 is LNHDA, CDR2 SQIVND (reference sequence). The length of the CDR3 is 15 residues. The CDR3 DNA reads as TGTGCCAGTAGTACCGGGACTAGCGGGGACCACGAGCAGTACTTC. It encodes CASSTGTSGDHEQYF.

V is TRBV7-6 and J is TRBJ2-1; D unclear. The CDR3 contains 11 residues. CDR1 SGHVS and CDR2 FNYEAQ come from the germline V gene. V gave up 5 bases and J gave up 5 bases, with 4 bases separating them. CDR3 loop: CASSRDNEQFF. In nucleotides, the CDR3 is TGTGCCAGCAGCCGGGACAATGAGCAGTTCTTC.

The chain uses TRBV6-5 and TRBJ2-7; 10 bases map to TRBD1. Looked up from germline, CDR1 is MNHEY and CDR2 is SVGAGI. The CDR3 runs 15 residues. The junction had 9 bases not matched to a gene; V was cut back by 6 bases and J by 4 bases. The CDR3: CASRLRDRGGYEQYF. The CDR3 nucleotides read TGTGCCAGCAGACTACGGGACAGGGGCGGATACGAGCAGTACTTC.

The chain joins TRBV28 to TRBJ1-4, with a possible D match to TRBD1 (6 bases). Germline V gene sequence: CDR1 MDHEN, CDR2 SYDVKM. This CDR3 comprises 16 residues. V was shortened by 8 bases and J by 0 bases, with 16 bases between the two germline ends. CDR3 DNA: TGTGCCAGCCCTCGAAAAGGGGGAGCAACTAATGAAAAACTGTTTTTT. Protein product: CASPRKGGATNEKLFF.

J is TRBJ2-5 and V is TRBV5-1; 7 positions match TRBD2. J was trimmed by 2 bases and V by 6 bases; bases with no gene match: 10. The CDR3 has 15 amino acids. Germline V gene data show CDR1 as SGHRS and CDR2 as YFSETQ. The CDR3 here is CASTPMSGDQETQYF. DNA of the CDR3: TGCGCCAGCACCCCCATGAGCGGGGATCAAGAGACCCAGTACTTC. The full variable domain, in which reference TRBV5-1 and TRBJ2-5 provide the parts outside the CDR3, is KAGVTQTPRYLIKTRGQQVTLSCSPISGHRSVSWYQQTPGQGLQFLFEYFSETQRNKGNFPGRFSGRQFSNSRSEMNVSTLELGDSALYLCASTPMSGDQETQYFGPGTRLLVL.

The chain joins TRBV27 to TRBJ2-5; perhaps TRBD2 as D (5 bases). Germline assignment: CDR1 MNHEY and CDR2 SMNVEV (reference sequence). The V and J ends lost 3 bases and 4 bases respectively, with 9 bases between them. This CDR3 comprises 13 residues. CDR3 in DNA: TGTGCCAGCAGTTTTAAAGGAGGAGAGACCCAGTACTTC. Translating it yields CASSFKGGETQYF.

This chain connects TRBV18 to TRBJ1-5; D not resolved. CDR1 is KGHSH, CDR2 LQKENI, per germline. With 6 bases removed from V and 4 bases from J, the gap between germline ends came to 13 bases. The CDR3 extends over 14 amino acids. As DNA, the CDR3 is TGTGCCAGCTCCCAAGACGGACTTAATCAGCCCCAGCATTTT. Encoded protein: CASSQDGLNQPQHF.

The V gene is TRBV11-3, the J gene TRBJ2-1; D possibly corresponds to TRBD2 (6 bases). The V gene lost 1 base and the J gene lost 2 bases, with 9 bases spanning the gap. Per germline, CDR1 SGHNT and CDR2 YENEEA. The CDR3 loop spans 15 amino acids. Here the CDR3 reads CASSLGGLTYNEQFF. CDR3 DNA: TGTGCCAGCAGCTTAGGAGGACTAACCTACAATGAGCAGTTCTTC.

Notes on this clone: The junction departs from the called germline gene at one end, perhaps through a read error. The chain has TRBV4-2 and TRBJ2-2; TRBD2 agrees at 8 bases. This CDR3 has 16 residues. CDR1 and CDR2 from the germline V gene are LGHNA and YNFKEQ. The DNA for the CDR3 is TGTGCCAGCAGCCAAGAGGGTAGCGGGACTGCATGGGAGCTGCTTTTT. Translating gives CASSQEGSGTAWELLF.